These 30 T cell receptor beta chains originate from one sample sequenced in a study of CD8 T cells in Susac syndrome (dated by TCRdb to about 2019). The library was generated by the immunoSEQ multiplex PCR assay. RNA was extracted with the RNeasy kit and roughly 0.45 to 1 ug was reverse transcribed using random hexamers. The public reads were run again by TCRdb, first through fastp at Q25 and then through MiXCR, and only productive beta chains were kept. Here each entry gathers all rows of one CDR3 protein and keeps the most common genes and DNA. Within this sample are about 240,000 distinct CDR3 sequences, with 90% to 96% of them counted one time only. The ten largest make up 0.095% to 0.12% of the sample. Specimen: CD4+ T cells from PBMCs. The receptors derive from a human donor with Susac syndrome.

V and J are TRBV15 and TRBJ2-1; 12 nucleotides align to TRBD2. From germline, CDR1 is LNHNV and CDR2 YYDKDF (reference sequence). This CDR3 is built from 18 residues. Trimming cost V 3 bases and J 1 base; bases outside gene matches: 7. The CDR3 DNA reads TGTGCCACCAGCAGGCAGACTAGCGGGAGTCGGTCCTACAATGAGCAGTTCTTC. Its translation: CATSRQTSGSRSYNEQFF. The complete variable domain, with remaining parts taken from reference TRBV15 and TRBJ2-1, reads DAMVIQNPRYQVTQFGKPVTLSCSQTLNHNVMYWYQQKSSQAPKLLFHYYDKDFNNEADTPDNFQSRRPNTSFCFLDIRSPGLGDTAMYLCATSRQTSGSRSYNEQFFGPGTRLTVL.

Here the CDR3 DNA reads TGTGCCAGCGTAAACAGGGGGCTTTATGGCTACACCTTC. Amino acid sequence: CASVNRGLYGYTF. The genes are TRBV28 and TRBJ1-2; 9 nucleotides agree with TRBD1. The CDR3 has 13 amino acids. The V gene end was trimmed by 8 bases and the J gene end by 5 bases; junction bases not matched to a gene: 6. Germline values: CDR1 MDHEN, CDR2 SYDVKM.

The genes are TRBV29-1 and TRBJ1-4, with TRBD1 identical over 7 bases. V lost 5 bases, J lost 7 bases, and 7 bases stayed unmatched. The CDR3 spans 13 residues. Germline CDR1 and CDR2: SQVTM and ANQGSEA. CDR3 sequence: CSVQQGRGEKLFF. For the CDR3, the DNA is TGCAGCGTTCAACAGGGGAGAGGTGAAAAACTGTTTTTT. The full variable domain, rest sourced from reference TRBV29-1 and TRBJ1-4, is SAVISQKPSRDICQRGTSLTIQCQVDSQVTMMFWYRQQPGQSLTLIATANQGSEATYESGFVIDKFPISRPNLTFSTLTVSNMSPEDSSIYLCSVQQGRGEKLFFGSGTQLSVL.

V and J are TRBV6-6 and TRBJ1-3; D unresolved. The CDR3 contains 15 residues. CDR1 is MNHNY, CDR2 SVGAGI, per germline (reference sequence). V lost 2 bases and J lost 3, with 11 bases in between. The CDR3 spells CASSYSRSRGNTIYF. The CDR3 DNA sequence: TGTGCCAGCAGTTACAGTAGATCCCGTGGAAACACCATATATTTT.

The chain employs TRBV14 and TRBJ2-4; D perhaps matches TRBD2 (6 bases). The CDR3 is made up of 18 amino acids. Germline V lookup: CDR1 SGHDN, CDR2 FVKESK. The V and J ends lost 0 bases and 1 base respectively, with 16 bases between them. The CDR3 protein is CASSQEVLGGRAKNIQYF. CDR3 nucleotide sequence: TGTGCCAGCAGCCAAGAAGTGTTGGGGGGACGTGCCAAAAACATTCAGTACTTC.

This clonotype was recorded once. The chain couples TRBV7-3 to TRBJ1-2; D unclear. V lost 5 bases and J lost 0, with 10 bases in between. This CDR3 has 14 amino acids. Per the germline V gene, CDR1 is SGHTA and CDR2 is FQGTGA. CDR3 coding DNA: TGTGCCAGCAGCCCCATGGGCACTAACTATGGCTACACCTTC. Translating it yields CASSPMGTNYGYTF.

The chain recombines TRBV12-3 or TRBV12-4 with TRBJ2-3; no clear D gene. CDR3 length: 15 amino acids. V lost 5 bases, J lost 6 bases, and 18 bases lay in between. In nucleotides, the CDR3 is TGTGCCAGCAGTCTACACCCCCGATCCGGGGATACGCAGTATTTT. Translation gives CASSLHPRSGDTQYF.

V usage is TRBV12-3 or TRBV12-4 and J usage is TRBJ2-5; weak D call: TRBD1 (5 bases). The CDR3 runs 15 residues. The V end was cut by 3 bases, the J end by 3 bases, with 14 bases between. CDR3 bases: TGTGCCAGCAGTTTTTTTCAGGGTGCGGAAGAGACCCAGTACTTC. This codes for CASSFFQGAEETQYF.

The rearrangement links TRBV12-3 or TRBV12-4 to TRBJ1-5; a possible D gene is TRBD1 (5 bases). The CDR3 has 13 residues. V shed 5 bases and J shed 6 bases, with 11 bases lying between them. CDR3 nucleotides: TGTGCCAGCAGTCCCGCGGGGGGTCAGCCCCAGCATTTT. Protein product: CASSPAGGQPQHF.

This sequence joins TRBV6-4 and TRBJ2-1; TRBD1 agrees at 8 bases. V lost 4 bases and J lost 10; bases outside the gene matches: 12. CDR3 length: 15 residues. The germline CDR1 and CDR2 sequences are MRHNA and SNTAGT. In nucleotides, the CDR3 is TGTGCCAGCAGTGGAGACAGGGGCCCTACGGAGGAGCAGTTCTTC. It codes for CASSGDRGPTEEQFF.

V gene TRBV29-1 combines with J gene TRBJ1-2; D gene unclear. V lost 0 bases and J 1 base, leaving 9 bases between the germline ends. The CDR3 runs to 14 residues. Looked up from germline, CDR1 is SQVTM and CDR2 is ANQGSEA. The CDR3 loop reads CSVEDGVNNYGYTF. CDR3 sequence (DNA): TGCAGCGTTGAAGATGGAGTTAATAACTATGGCTACACCTTC.

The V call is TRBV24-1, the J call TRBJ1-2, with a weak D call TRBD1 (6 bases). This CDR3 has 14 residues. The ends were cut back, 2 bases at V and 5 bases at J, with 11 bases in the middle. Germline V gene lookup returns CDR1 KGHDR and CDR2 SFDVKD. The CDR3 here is CATSDYGQNYGYTF. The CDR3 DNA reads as TGTGCCACCAGTGATTACGGACAGAATTATGGCTACACCTTC.

In DNA form, the CDR3 reads TGTGCCACCAGCAGAGTCCCTCAGGGGCCCCTTCACGAGCAGTACTTC. It codes for CATSRVPQGPLHEQYF. The rearrangement uses TRBV15 and TRBJ2-7; the D gene is possibly TRBD1 (6 bases). The V and J ends lost 1 base and 5 bases respectively, with 18 bases between them. This CDR3 comprises 16 residues. In germline, CDR1 is LNHNV, CDR2 YYDKDF (reference sequence).

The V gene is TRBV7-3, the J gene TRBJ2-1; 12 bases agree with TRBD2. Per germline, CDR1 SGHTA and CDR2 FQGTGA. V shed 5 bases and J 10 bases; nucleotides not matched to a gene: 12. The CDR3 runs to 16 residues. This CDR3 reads CASSRPDTSGRREQFF. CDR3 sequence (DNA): TGTGCCAGCAGCCGTCCTGATACTAGCGGGAGGAGGGAGCAGTTCTTC.

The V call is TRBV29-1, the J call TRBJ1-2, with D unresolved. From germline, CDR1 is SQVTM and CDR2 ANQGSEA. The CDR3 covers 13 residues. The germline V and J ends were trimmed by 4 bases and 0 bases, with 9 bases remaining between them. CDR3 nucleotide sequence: TGCAGCGTTGGCGCAGCGACTAACTATGGCTACACCTTC. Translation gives CSVGAATNYGYTF.

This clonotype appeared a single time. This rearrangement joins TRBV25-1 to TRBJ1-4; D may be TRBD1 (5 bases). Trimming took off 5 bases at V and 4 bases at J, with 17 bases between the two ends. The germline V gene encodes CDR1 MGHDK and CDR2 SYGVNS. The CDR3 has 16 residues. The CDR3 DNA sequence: TGTGCCAGCAGTCCGCCTGTCCAGGGAAATAATGAAAAACTGTTTTTT. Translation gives CASSPPVQGNNEKLFF.

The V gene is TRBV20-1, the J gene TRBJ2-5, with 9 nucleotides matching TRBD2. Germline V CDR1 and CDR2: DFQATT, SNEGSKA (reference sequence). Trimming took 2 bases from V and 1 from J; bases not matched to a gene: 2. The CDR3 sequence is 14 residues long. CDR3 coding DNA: TGCAGTGCTAGATTTAGCGGGGGCCAAGAGACCCAGTACTTC. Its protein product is CSARFSGGQETQYF.

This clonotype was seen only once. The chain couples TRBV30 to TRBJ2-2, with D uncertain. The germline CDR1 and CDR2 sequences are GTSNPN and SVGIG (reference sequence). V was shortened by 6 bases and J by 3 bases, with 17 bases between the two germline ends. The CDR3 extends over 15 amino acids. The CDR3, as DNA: TGTGCCTGCACTCCGGGCTCCGGTTACACCGGGGAGCTGTTTTTT. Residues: CACTPGSGYTGELFF. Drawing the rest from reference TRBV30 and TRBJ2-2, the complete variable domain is SQTIHQWPATLVQPVGSPLSLECTVEGTSNPNLYWYRQAAGRGLQLLFYSVGIGQISSEVPQNLSASRPQDRQFILSSKKLLLSDSGFYLCACTPGSGYTGELFFGEGSRLTVL.

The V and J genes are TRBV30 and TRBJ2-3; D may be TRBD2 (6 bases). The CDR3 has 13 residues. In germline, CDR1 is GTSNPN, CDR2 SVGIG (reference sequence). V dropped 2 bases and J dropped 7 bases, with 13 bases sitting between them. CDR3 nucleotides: TGTGCCTGGAGTCTCTCGGGAGCTCATACGCAGTATTTT. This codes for CAWSLSGAHTQYF.

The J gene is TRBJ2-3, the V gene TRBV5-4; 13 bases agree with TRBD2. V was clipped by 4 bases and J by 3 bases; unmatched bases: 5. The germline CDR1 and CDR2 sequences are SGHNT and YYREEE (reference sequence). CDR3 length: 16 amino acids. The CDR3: CASSNRLAGGTDTQYF. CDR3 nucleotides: TGTGCCAGCAGCAACCGACTAGCGGGAGGAACAGATACGCAGTATTTT.

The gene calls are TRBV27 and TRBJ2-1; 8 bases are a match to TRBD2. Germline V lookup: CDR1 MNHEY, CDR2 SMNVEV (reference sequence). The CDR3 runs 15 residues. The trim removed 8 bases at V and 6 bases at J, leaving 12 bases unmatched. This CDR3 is CASYPSPGRVNEQFF. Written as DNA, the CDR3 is TGTGCCAGCTATCCTAGTCCCGGGAGGGTCAATGAGCAGTTCTTC.

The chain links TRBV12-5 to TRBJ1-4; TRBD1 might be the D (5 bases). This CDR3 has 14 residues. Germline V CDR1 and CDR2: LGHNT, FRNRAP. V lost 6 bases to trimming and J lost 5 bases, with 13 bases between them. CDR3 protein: CASGRRGRNEKLFF. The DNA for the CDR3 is TGTGCTAGTGGCCGGAGGGGAAGAAATGAAAAACTGTTTTTT.

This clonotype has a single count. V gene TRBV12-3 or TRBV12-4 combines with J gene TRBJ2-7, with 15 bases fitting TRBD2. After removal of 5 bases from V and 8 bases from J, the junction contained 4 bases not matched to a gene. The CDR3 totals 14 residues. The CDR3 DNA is TGTGCCAGCAGTCACGGGACTAGCGGGAGGAAGCAGTACTTC. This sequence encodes CASSHGTSGRKQYF.

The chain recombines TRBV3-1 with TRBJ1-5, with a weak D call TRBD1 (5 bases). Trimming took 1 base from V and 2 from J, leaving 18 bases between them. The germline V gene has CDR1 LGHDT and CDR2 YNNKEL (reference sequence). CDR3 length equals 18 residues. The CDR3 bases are TGTGCCAGCAGCCAAGCACGGGGCAGGCGGGGGGGCAATCAGCCCCAGCATTTT. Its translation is CASSQARGRRGGNQPQHF.

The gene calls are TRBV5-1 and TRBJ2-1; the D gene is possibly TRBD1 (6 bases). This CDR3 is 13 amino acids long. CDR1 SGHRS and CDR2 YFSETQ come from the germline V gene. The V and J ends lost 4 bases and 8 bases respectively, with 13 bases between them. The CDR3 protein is CASSITGYDEQFF. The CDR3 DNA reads TGCGCCAGCAGCATCACAGGGTACGATGAGCAGTTCTTC.

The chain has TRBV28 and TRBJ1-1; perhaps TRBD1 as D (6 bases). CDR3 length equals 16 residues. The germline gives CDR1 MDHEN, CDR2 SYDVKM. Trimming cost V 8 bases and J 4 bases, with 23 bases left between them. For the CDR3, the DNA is TGTGCCAGCCAGCCCGACCCGGGGGCCTCGGGCACTGAAGCTTTCTTT. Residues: CASQPDPGASGTEAFF.

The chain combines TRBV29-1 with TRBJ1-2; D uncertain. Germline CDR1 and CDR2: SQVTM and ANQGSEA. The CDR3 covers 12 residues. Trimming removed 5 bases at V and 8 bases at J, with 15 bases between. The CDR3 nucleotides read TGCAGCGTTTCACATTCGACCCTAGGCTACACCTTC. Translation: CSVSHSTLGYTF.

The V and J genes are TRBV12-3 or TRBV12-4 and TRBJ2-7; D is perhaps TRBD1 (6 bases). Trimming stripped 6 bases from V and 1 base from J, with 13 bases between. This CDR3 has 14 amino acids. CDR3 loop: CASSRGTSSYEQYF. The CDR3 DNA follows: TGTGCCAGCAGCCGAGGGACAAGTTCCTACGAGCAGTACTTC.

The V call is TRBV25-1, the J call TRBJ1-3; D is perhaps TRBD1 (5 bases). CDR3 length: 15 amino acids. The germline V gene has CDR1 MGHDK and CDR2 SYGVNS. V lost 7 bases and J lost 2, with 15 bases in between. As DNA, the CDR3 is TGTGCCAGCACCCCGAGGGGTAGGCCTGGAAACACCATATATTTT. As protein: CASTPRGRPGNTIYF.

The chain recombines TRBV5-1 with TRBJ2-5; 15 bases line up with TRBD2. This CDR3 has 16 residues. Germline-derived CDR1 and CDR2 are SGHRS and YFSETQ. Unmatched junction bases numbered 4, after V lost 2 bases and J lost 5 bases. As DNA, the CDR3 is TGCGCCAGCAGCTTTGGACTAGCGGGAGGGCTGGAGACCCAGTACTTC. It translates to CASSFGLAGGLETQYF.